This T cell receptor beta chain originates from a study of regulatory T cells in long-lasting Graves disease. The sample's time point: newly diagnosed GD, antithyroid drugs for less than 3 months. Preparation of the TCR library used RNA extracted from PBMCs. Patients all came to the study from an endocrinology department in Xi'an, China. Library construction for TCR beta used iRepertoire HTBI primers and Arm-PCR of CDR3 regions. TCRdb re-analysed the multiplex PCR reads in MiXCR, keeping a single row per CDR3 protein. Of approximately 400,000 distinct CDR3 sequences listed, just under 15% are singletons. The germline V gene encodes CDR1 SQVTM and CDR2 ANQGSEA. V was pared by 3 bases and J by 0 bases, with 6 bases between. CDR3 length: 12 amino acids. These data were likewise used in another study, on T cells in Graves' hyperthyroidism and ophthalmopathy. In that study: Researchers found most expanded thyroid clonotypes above 0.001 in blood as well.

The V gene is TRBV29-1, the J gene TRBJ2-7; D is unclear. This receptor was obtained from a woman in her thirties with Graves disease. Sequencing used peripheral blood mononuclear cells (PBMCs), obtained at new diagnosis, from a patient treated with antithyroid drugs. CDR3 bases: TGCAGCGTTGAGGATAGCTCCTACGAGCAGTACTTC. As protein: CSVEDSSYEQYF.